This TCR beta chain appears in the sequencing data of a study of CD8 T cells in ankylosing spondylitis (dated by TCRdb to 2015 to 2018). Study-wide context: The study set out to find disease-linked TCR variants by profiling T cell receptor beta repertoires in ankylosing spondylitis patients and healthy donors. The full study cohort comprised about 25 ankylosing spondylitis patients and 110 or so healthy donors. Peripheral blood samples were taken, and synovial fluid was additionally collected from ankylosing spondylitis patients.

Broader findings and caveats from the paper: Blood from ankylosing spondylitis patients appeared to be characterized by a TCR beta motif composed of several highly homologous amino acid variants. Some motif variants were previously reported in synovial fluid and blood of reactive arthritis patients, suggesting common disease-initiation mechanisms. Significant enrichment of the disease-linked clones was reported in matched synovial fluid samples from ankylosing spondylitis patients. A CD8+ phenotype was shown by the disease-linked clones, which were found at relatively low frequencies in peripheral blood.

The instrument was an Illumina HiSeq 2500. Quantitative 5'-RACE with molecular barcodes was the method used to prepare the TCR beta libraries. The paper's processing steps were these. A new computational method based on a probabilistic model of VDJ rearrangement was used to identify disease-linked TCR variants. Using fastp trimming at Q25 and MiXCR clonotype assembly, TCRdb reanalyzed the public sequencing data and kept in-frame beta chains. Rows with one shared CDR3 protein collapse into an entry with the most common genes and DNA. TCRdb assigned the V and J calls; the authors' analysis was not used. Recorded for this sample are 130,000 or so distinct CDR3 sequences; around 10% of them occurred a single time. The ten largest clones represent roughly 4.3% of the sample. Reading from cysteine to phenylalanine, the CDR3 counts 13 amino acids. The CDR3 DNA has 39 bases and is translated from base 1. Ends trimmed: V by 5 bases, J by 10 bases; bases unmatched to a gene: 8. CDR1 and CDR2, looked up from the germline V gene, are SGHAT and FQNNGV.

In the case of this clonotype: No antigen is known for it. No much larger clone exists at a distance of one base, and base qualities are not known.

The chain links TRBV11-2 with TRBJ2-1, and TRBD1 aligns with 7 junction nucleotides. What was sequenced was blood, either unsorted or a sorted T cell fraction (not recorded which). This receptor was identified in a female donor with ankylosing spondylitis or in good health (not recorded which). The nucleotide sequence is given as TGTGCCAGCAGCGGCCTGGGACAGCCAGAGCAGTTCTTC. Its translation reads: CASSGLGQPEQFF.